One and the same sample provided the 23 T cell receptor beta chains below, sequenced in a study of identical twins. MiXCR, run by TCRdb on the 5' RACE reads, gives a single entry per CDR3 protein. The repertoire holds 310,000 or so distinct CDR3 sequences, with roughly 10% as singletons. These data also featured in a second study, about yellow fever vaccine responses in identical twins.

Material: CD8+ T cells sorted from blood. The receptors shown here come from a woman younger than 30 in good health.

In its sample, this clonotype was seen a few times. The chain is built from TRBV9 and TRBJ1-2, with D possibly matching TRBD1 (6 bases). Germline-derived CDR1 and CDR2 are SGDLS and YYNGEE. This CDR3 comprises 17 residues. The V and J ends lost 3 bases and 3 bases respectively, with 21 bases between them. The CDR3 loop reads CASSASGAASGDYGYTF. CDR3 sequence (DNA): TGTGCCAGCAGCGCTTCAGGGGCGGCGAGCGGGGACTATGGCTACACCTTC.

To note about this clonotype: A much larger clone is a single base away; this may be a read error. This chain joins TRBV7-9 and TRBJ2-1, with 8 nucleotides matching TRBD2. CDR1 and CDR2 (germline): SEHNR, FQNEAQ (reference sequence). The V segment lost 8 bases and the J segment 4 bases; nucleotides outside the gene matches: 16. There are 17 residues in the CDR3. The CDR3 protein is CASGSPLLAERYNEQFF. The CDR3 coding sequence is TGTGCCAGCGGCTCCCCTCTACTAGCGGAGAGGTACAATGAGCAGTTCTTC.

This rearrangement joins TRBV7-9 to TRBJ2-4; weak D call: TRBD2 (6 bases). This CDR3 is 16 amino acids long. CDR1 and CDR2 (germline): SEHNR, FQNEAQ (reference sequence). The V end was cut by 5 bases, the J end by 9 bases, with 23 bases between. The CDR3 coding sequence is TGTGCCAGCAGCCTGGGACTGGCGGGATTAGGTGCCATTCAGTACTTC. It codes for CASSLGLAGLGAIQYF.

This clonotype was seen a few times. The chain is built from TRBV5-6 and TRBJ2-5; a weak D match, TRBD1 (5 bases). V lost 2 bases and J lost 2, with 13 bases in between. The CDR3 consists of 15 residues. CDR1 and CDR2 (germline): SGHDT, YYEEEE. CDR3 loop: CASSFFTGDQETQYF. CDR3 sequence (DNA): TGTGCCAGCAGCTTTTTTACAGGAGATCAAGAGACCCAGTACTTC.

At least ten counts were recorded for this clonotype. The rearrangement joins TRBV12-3 or TRBV12-4 to TRBJ2-3; 13 nucleotides align to TRBD2. The CDR3 loop spans 16 amino acids. J was trimmed by 3 bases and V by 6 bases; bases with no gene match: 6. In DNA form, the CDR3 reads TGTGCCAGCAGCCCTTGGACTAGCGGGGGAACAGATACGCAGTATTTT. It is translated as CASSPWTSGGTDTQYF.

The chain recombines TRBV30 with TRBJ2-7; D is unresolved. Trimming left V 2 bases short and J 2 bases short, with 7 bases between. The CDR3 sequence is 12 residues long. Germline-derived CDR1 and CDR2 are GTSNPN and SVGIG (reference sequence). CDR3 coding DNA: TGTGCCTGGAGTTCAATTACCTACGAGCAGTACTTC. It yields the protein CAWSSITYEQYF.

This clonotype was observed many times. The V call is TRBV7-3, the J call TRBJ2-3; D not resolved. Germline values: CDR1 SGHTA, CDR2 FQGTGA. V lost 2 bases and J 2 bases, leaving 8 bases between the germline ends. The length of the CDR3 is 14 residues. The CDR3 DNA reads as TGTGCCAGCAGCTTACTAGGATACACAGATACGCAGTATTTT. Protein sequence: CASSLLGYTDTQYF.

The chain employs TRBV27 and TRBJ2-7; TRBD1 agrees at 7 bases. There are 14 residues in the CDR3. Germline V gene data show CDR1 as MNHEY and CDR2 as SMNVEV (reference sequence). V gave up 3 bases and J gave up 4 bases; unmatched junction bases: 6. CDR3 in amino acids: CASSLTGKFYEQYF. CDR3 coding DNA: TGTGCCAGCAGTTTGACAGGGAAGTTTTACGAGCAGTACTTC.

The chain has TRBV20-1 and TRBJ2-7, with D tentatively TRBD2 (7 bases). The CDR3 totals 13 residues. Trimming took off 8 bases at V and 1 base at J, with 15 bases between the two ends. Germline loops: CDR1 DFQATT, CDR2 SNEGSKA (reference sequence). CDR3 residues: CSSRGAGSYEQYF. In nucleotides, the CDR3 is TGCAGTTCCCGGGGGGCCGGATCCTACGAGCAGTACTTC.

V is TRBV3-1 and J is TRBJ2-6; a weak D match, TRBD1 (6 bases). CDR3 length: 17 residues. Germline lookup yields CDR1 LGHDT and CDR2 YNNKEL (reference sequence). V was clipped by 8 bases and J by 2 bases, with 19 bases between them. The CDR3 sequence is CASCKQFSGAGANVLTF. The CDR3 DNA reads TGTGCCAGCTGCAAGCAGTTCTCAGGGGCTGGGGCCAACGTCCTGACTTTC.

This clonotype was counted a few times. The genes are TRBV7-2 and TRBJ2-7, with 7 bases that match TRBD1. V lost 7 bases, J lost 0 bases, and 6 bases stayed unmatched. The CDR3 spans 14 residues. Germline CDR1 reads SGHTA; CDR2 reads FQGNSA. The CDR3 region is CASNTGDISYEQYF. The CDR3 region has the DNA TGTGCCAGCAATACAGGGGACATCTCCTACGAGCAGTACTTC. The complete variable domain, with remaining parts taken from reference TRBV7-2 and TRBJ2-7, reads GAGVSQSPSNKVTEKGKDVELRCDPISGHTALYWYRQSLGQGLEFLIYFQGNSAPDKSGLPSDRFSAERTGGSVSTLTIQRTQQEDSAVYLCASNTGDISYEQYFGPGTRLTVT.

This clonotype came up a few times. This chain joins TRBV11-2 and TRBJ2-2, with D hard to call. The V end was cut by 4 bases, the J end by 3 bases, with 15 bases between. CDR1 is SGHAT, CDR2 FQNNGV, per germline. CDR3 size: 16 residues. The CDR3 here is CASSSHPQLDTGELFF. The CDR3 DNA follows: TGTGCCAGCAGCTCCCACCCCCAGTTAGACACCGGGGAGCTGTTTTTT.

Comments on this clonotype: An end of the junction differs from the germline gene, which may be a read error. V and J are TRBV20-1 and TRBJ2-4, with D perhaps assigned TRBD1 or TRBD2 (5 bases each). Germline V gene lookup returns CDR1 DFQATT and CDR2 SNEGSKA (reference sequence). This CDR3 spans 18 amino acids. The CDR3 spells CCARDSPAFGGAKNIQYF. In nucleotides, the CDR3 is TGCTGTGCTAGAGATAGTCCCGCGTTTGGGGGAGCCAAAAACATTCAGTACTTC.

This clonotype occurred many times. The genes are TRBV7-2 and TRBJ2-7; D unclear. This CDR3 is 11 amino acids long. V lost 4 bases, J lost 5 bases, and 6 bases lay in between. Germline lookup yields CDR1 SGHTA and CDR2 FQGNSA. The CDR3 loop is CASSYTDEQYF. CDR3 sequence (DNA): TGTGCCAGCAGCTATACTGACGAGCAGTACTTC.

This clonotype was found many times. The rearrangement links TRBV4-3 to TRBJ2-3, with a possible D match to TRBD1 (6 bases). Germline V gene lookup returns CDR1 LGHNA and CDR2 YSLEER. The CDR3 runs 16 residues. V lost 0 bases, J lost 6 bases, and 16 bases lay in between. CDR3 in amino acids: CASSQDTSNRVDTQYF. CDR3 in DNA: TGCGCCAGCAGCCAAGATACTAGTAACAGGGTGGATACGCAGTATTTT.

The table lists this clonotype with many counts. J is TRBJ2-7 and V is TRBV4-1, with D perhaps matching TRBD2 (5 bases). The CDR3 has 13 amino acids. The V gene lost 1 base and the J gene lost 3 bases, with 7 bases spanning the gap. Looked up from germline, CDR1 is MGHRA and CDR2 is YSYEKL. In DNA, the CDR3 is TGCGCCAGCAGCCAAGGAGGGAACTACGAGCAGTACTTC. It specifies CASSQGGNYEQYF.

This clonotype was counted between two and nine times. The rearrangement joins TRBV28 to TRBJ2-1; D may be TRBD2 (5 bases). The CDR3 consists of 14 residues. Trimming cost V 5 bases and J 7 bases, with 15 bases left between them. CDR1 and CDR2 from the germline V gene are MDHEN and SYDVKM. CDR3 protein: CASSPLWRGNEQFF. CDR3 bases: TGTGCCAGCAGTCCCCTTTGGCGCGGGAATGAGCAGTTCTTC.

This clonotype was counted between two and nine times. The rearrangement joins TRBV11-2 to TRBJ2-1; D unclear. V was clipped by 1 base and J by 6 bases, with 22 bases between them. This CDR3 has 18 residues. Germline V CDR1 and CDR2: SGHAT, FQNNGV. CDR3: CASSLVNSPVYEVNEQFF. The CDR3 coding sequence is TGTGCCAGCAGCTTAGTCAATTCCCCCGTCTACGAGGTCAATGAGCAGTTCTTC.

This clonotype was recorded many times. The chain employs TRBV6-6 and TRBJ1-1; D might be TRBD1 (6 bases). Trimming took 6 bases from V and 2 from J, leaving 7 bases between them. The CDR3 consists of 12 residues. Germline V CDR1 and CDR2: MNHNY, SVGAGI (reference sequence). The CDR3, as DNA: TGTGCCAGCAGGGACAGCAACACTGAAGCTTTCTTT. Residues: CASRDSNTEAFF.

This clonotype came up many times. The V and J genes are TRBV6-1 and TRBJ1-1, with a weak D call TRBD1 (5 bases). The V gene's germline CDR1 is MNHNS and CDR2 SASEGT. V lost 0 bases, J lost 3 bases, and 11 bases lay in between. This CDR3 contains 15 residues. Here the CDR3 DNA reads TGTGCCAGCAGTGAAGCGATGCAGGGCCACACTGAAGCTTTCTTT. Residues: CASSEAMQGHTEAFF.

The gene calls are TRBV10-3 and TRBJ1-2; D might be TRBD1 (5 bases). This CDR3 has 14 amino acids. The V gene lost 3 bases and the J gene lost 4 bases, with 12 bases spanning the gap. The germline CDR1 and CDR2 sequences are ENHRY and SYGVKD. CDR3 nucleotides: TGTGCCATCAGTGACGGGGGGAACTTCTATGGCTACACCTTC. Its protein is CAISDGGNFYGYTF.

This clonotype was seen only a few times. This sequence joins TRBV4-3 and TRBJ2-7, with a weak D call TRBD1 (7 bases). The CDR3 loop spans 18 amino acids. CDR1 LGHNA and CDR2 YSLEER come from the germline V gene. Trimming cost V 4 bases and J 0 bases, with 22 bases left between them. For the CDR3, the DNA is TGCGCCAGCAGCCCAGGCAGGGGGTTGGGCGGGACCTCCTACGAGCAGTACTTC. This gives the protein CASSPGRGLGGTSYEQYF.

The genes are TRBV19 and TRBJ2-7; a possible D gene is TRBD1 (5 bases). The length of the CDR3 is 14 residues. Germline loops: CDR1 LNHDA, CDR2 SQIVND (reference sequence). V lost 5 bases and J 0 bases, leaving 11 bases between the germline ends. The CDR3 DNA follows: TGTGCCAGTAGTTTCGGACACGTCTCCTACGAGCAGTACTTC. It codes for CASSFGHVSYEQYF.